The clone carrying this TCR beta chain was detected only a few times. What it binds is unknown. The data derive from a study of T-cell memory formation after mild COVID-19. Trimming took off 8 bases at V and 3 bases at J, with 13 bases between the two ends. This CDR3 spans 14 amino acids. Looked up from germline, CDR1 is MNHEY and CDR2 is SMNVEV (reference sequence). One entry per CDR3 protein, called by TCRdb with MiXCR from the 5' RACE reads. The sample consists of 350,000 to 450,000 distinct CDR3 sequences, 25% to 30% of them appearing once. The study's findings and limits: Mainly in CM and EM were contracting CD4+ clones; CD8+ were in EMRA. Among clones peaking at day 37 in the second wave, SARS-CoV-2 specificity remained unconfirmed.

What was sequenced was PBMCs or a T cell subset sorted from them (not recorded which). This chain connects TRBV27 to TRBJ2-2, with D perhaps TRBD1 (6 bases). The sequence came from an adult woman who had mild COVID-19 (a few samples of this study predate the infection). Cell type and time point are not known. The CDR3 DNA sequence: TGTGCCAGCTCTCAAAGACAGGACACCGGGGAGCTGTTTTTT. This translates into CASSQRQDTGELFF.